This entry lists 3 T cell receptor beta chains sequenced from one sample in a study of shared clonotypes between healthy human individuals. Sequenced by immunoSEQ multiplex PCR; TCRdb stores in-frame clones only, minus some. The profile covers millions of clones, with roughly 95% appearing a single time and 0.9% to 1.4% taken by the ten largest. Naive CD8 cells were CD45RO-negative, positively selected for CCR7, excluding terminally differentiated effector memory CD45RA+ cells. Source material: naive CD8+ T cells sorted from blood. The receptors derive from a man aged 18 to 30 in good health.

CDR3 amino acids: CASSRLAGGPRDTQYF. The CDR3 DNA sequence: TGTGCCAGCAGCCGATTAGCGGGAGGGCCTCGAGATACGCAGTATTTT. The gene calls are TRBV7-2 and TRBJ2-3, with 11 bases that match TRBD2. The CDR3 length is 16 residues. Germline assignment: CDR1 SGHTA and CDR2 FQGNSA. V was pared by 5 bases and J by 5 bases, with 9 bases of the junction left unmatched.

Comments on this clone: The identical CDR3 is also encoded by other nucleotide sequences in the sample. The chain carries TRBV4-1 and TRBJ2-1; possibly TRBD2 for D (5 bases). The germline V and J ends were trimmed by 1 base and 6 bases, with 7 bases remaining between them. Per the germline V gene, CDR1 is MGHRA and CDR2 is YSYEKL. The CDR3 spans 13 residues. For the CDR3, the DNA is TGCGCCAGCAGCCAAGGGGCGGGCAATGAGCAGTTCTTC. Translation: CASSQGAGNEQFF.

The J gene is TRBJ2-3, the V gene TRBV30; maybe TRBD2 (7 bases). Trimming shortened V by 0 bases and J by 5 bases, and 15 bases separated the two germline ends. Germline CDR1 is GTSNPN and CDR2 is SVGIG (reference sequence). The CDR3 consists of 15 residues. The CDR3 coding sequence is TGTGCCTGGAGTGTTGTAGGGGGGGGCCTAGATACGCAGTATTTT. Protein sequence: CAWSVVGGGLDTQYF. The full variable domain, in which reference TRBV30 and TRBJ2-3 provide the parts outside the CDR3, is SQTIHQWPATLVQPVGSPLSLECTVEGTSNPNLYWYRQAAGRGLQLLFYSVGIGQISSEVPQNLSASRPQDRQFILSSKKLLLSDSGFYLCAWSVVGGGLDTQYFGPGTRLTVL.